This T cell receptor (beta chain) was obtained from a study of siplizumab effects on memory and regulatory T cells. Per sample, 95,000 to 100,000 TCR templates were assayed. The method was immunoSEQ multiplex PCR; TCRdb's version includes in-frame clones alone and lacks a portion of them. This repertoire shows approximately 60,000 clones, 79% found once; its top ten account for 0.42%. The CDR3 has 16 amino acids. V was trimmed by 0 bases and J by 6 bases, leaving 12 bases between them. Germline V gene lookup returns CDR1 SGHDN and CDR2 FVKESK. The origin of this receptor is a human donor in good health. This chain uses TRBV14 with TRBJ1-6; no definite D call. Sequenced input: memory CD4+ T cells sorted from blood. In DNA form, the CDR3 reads TGTGCCAGCAGCCAAGATCTGTTACAGCTTAATTCACCCCTCCACTTT. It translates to CASSQDLLQLNSPLHF.